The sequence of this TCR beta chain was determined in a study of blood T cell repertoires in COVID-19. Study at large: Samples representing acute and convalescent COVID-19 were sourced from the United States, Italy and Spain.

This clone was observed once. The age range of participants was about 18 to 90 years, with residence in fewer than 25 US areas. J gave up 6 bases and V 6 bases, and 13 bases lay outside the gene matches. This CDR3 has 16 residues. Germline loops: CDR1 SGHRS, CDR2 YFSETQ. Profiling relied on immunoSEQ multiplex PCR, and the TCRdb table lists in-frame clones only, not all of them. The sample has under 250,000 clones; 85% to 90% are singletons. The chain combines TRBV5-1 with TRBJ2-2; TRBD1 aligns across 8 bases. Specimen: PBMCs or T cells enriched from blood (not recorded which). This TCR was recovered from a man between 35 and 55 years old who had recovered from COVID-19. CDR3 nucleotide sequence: TGCGCCAGCACACCCTGGACAGGGCAAGGTGCCGGGGAGCTGTTTTTT. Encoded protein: CASTPWTGQGAGELFF.